The 5 T cell receptor beta chains below all came from one sample that was sequenced in a study of tumor and adjacent non-tumor tissue in lung cancer. No cell sorting was done before RNA was extracted from the tissue. TCRbeta libraries were built with three rounds of nested PCR, modified from ARM-PCR. In TCRdb, the multiplex PCR reads were re-called with MiXCR into one record per CDR3 protein. The sample includes fewer than 85,000 distinct CDR3 sequences, 60% to 85% seen only once; the top ten take approximately 12%. Sequencing was carried out using lung tumor tissue. The receptors were gathered from a woman between 45 and 60 years old with non-small cell lung cancer.

Regarding this clonotype: A read error may be the cause here, since a much bigger clone is one base away. This chain uses TRBV20-1 with TRBJ2-7; D is unclear. There are 15 residues in the CDR3. Germline V CDR1 and CDR2: DFQATT, SNEGSKA (reference sequence). V lost 1 base to trimming and J lost 3 bases, with 16 bases between them. The CDR3, as DNA: TGCAGTGCTAGAGGCCCAGAGGAAGGGATCTACGAGCAGTACTTC. This translates into CSARGPEEGIYEQYF.

This clonotype has a handful of counts. The chain joins TRBV30 to TRBJ1-4, with no clear D. Trimming stripped 6 bases from V and 4 bases from J, with 12 bases between. This CDR3 is built from 13 residues. Germline CDR1 GTSNPN, CDR2 SVGIG (reference sequence). The DNA for the CDR3 is TGTGCCTGCCAAGCACTGCTTAATGAAAAACTGTTTTTT. It encodes CACQALLNEKLFF.

Note on this clonotype: An end of the junction differs from the germline gene, which may be a read error. The chain's CDR3 is CASTSLGLLCNEHFF. CDR3 DNA sequence: TGTGCCAGCACCTCCTTGGGACTACTTTGCAATGAGCATTTCTTC. The chain carries TRBV6-5 and TRBJ2-1; 7 bases fit TRBD2. Germline CDR1 reads MNHEY; CDR2 reads SVGAGI. The CDR3 covers 15 residues.

Details on this clonotype: The CDR3 does not end in the conserved phenylalanine or tryptophan, so this is likely a read error. The DNA is left out, because the CDR3 cannot be placed on it with certainty; the CDR3 is given as TCRdb lists it. The chain combines TRBV10-2 with TRBJ2-1; the listed D gene, TRBD2, was not tested against the DNA. The length of the CDR3 is 15 amino acids, counting both ends. Germline assignment: CDR1 WSHSY and CDR2 SAAADI. The CDR3 sequence is CASRDLLEQYNERFL.

Concerning this clonotype itself: This could be a read error, since a much larger clone is one nucleotide away. The chain has TRBV13 and TRBJ2-5; no definite D call. In germline, CDR1 is PRHDT, CDR2 FYEKMQ (reference sequence). CDR3 size: 13 residues. CDR3 sequence (DNA): TGTGCCAGCAGCTTATGGGGATCCGAGACCCAGCACTTC. It is translated as CASSLWGSETQHF.